This note documents a single T cell receptor beta chain sequence. The antigen this receptor binds is unknown. The input lacks base qualities; no much larger clone sits a single base away. Spanning cysteine to phenylalanine, the CDR3 consists of 13 amino acids. Only CDR3 DNA remains: 39 bases, in frame from the first base. The germline V gene encodes CDR1 SGHDN and CDR2 FVKESK. At the junction V is shortened by 4 bases and J by 1 base, with 7 bases in between. These data belong to a study of vaccination effects on CD4 cells after COVID-19 (dated by TCRdb to between 2021 and 2023). About the investigation overall: In the ViraFEST assay, PBMC were stimulated with viral peptide pools, and TCR sequencing was then used to find antigen-specific CD4+ T cell clonotypes based on their expansion. Post-vaccine samples across the study were collected a median of 72 days after the second dose, with a range of 14 to 241. Each well held over 1.5 million PBMC cultured in IMDM containing approximately 5% human AB serum, approximately 10 IU/ml IL-2 and gentamicin, along with 8 to 10 ug/ml peptides. The study compared SARS-CoV-2 spike-specific CD4+ TCR repertoires before and after mRNA vaccination in COVID-19 convalescent patients and infection-naive vaccine recipients. A total of over nine COVID-19 convalescent patients and several SARS-CoV-2-naive healthy vaccine recipients were included in the full study. In the study, cultures from other donors were sequenced using the Oncomine TCR Beta short-read assay on an Illumina iSeq 100.

Study-wide conclusions, independent of this receptor: The study was limited by a small number of convalescent patients, and early post-infection timepoints were lacking. In healthy vaccine recipients, vaccine-induced clones were almost all SARS-CoV-2 mono-reactive, with only 1 of 255 cross-reactive with common cold coronaviruses. Marked clonal contraction was observed in both infection-induced and vaccine-induced clones at late post-vaccination timepoints, consistent with waning T cell responses.

Library preparation was by the immunoSEQ multiplex PCR assay. DNA from the cultured and isolated CD4+ T cells underwent TCR beta CDR3 sequencing. For the original study's pipeline: Non-productive TCR sequences were removed and reads were trimmed to the CDR3 region, keeping CDR3s of at least 7 amino acids. The MANAFEST web app was used to identify antigen-specific clonotypes by comparing expansion in peptide wells with expansion in reference cultures. To be called positive, a clone needed expansion at FDR<0.05 compared with the reference and with all other wells, an odds ratio greater than 5, and a frequency greater than 0.1% in two replicate wells. Cross-reactive clonotypes were defined as significantly expanded in SARS-CoV-2 spike wells and in at least one common cold coronavirus spike condition. CDR3 similarity was assessed by Levenshtein distance with the stringdist R package, and unrooted trees were built with ape in R 3.6.1. TCRdb stores this immuneACCESS table with in-frame sequences only. Part of the clones is absent; in the studies checked, under half of the shortfall reflects unresolved V genes, and no reason is known for the rest. D and trimming come from the DNA, and the V and J calls and clone size come from that table. The sample contains 45,000 to 60,000 clones, roughly 70% of them found a single time. The top ten hold around 6.3% of the sample.

After around ten days of culture, CD4+ T cells were isolated with the EasySep CD4+ T cell isolation kit. Each participant got two doses of an mRNA SARS-CoV-2 vaccine, either BNT162b2 or mRNA-1273. Healthy vaccine recipients had no prior SARS-CoV-2 infection, confirmed by negative nucleocapsid antibodies before and after vaccination. On days 3 and 7, half of the culture medium was replaced with fresh IL-2-containing medium. Each peptide stimulation condition was cultured in triplicate wells unless otherwise noted. Using Ficoll-Paque Plus gradient centrifugation, PBMC were separated from whole blood and then either used fresh or cryopreserved at -140C. The QIAamp micro DNA kit was used to extract genomic DNA from the cultured CD4+ T cells.

The sample in question was CD4+ T cells from PBMCs cultured without peptide, obtained after COVID-19 vaccination. This TCR came from a human donor who received a COVID-19 vaccine. Recombination linked TRBV14 to TRBJ1-1; the D gene cannot be resolved reliably. The CDR3: CASSPHSNTEAFF. The nucleotide sequence is given as TGTGCCAGCAGCCCTCACTCGAACACTGAAGCTTTCTTT.